Each of the 28 T cell receptor beta chains below was sequenced from the same sample in a study of T cells after yellow fever vaccination. Each CDR3 protein gets one entry after TCRdb re-called the 5' RACE reads with MiXCR. The table includes fewer than 650,000 distinct CDR3 sequences, 20% to 25% detected once. Here the sequenced sample was PBMCs, taken about 21 days after the first yellow fever vaccination. The receptors come from a man aged 18 to 30 who received the YFV17D yellow fever vaccine.

The V call is TRBV10-3, the J call TRBJ1-2, with TRBD1 as a possible D gene (5 bases). Trimming pared 2 bases from V and 6 bases from J, leaving 13 bases between. This CDR3 region has 14 residues. Germline lookup yields CDR1 ENHRY and CDR2 SYGVKD. The CDR3 loop reads CAISEAGPLNGYTF. CDR3 sequence (DNA): TGTGCCATCAGTGAGGCAGGGCCATTGAATGGCTACACCTTC.

This clonotype was counted a few times. The rearrangement joins TRBV9 to TRBJ1-4; possible D gene TRBD1, 5 bases. Germline values: CDR1 SGDLS, CDR2 YYNGEE. Deletions cut 4 bases from V and 7 bases from J, with 14 bases between. This CDR3 is 14 amino acids long. CDR3 loop: CASSPGGGGEKLFF. The CDR3, as DNA: TGTGCCAGCAGCCCCGGGGGGGGAGGTGAAAAACTGTTTTTT.

This clonotype has a handful of counts. The CDR3 reads CATAGDRGGPDTQYF. In DNA, the CDR3 is TGTGCCACCGCGGGGGACAGGGGCGGCCCAGATACGCAGTATTTT. The chain uses TRBV6-1 and TRBJ2-3; TRBD1 matches 10 bases. Germline CDR1 is MNHNS and CDR2 is SASEGT. The V gene end was trimmed by 10 bases and the J gene end by 4 bases; junction bases not matched to a gene: 11. This CDR3 has 15 residues.

This clonotype was seen a few times. The V and J genes are TRBV5-1 and TRBJ2-1, with TRBD2 identical over 10 bases. The V segment lost 5 bases and the J segment 3 bases; nucleotides outside the gene matches: 11. The germline gives CDR1 SGHRS, CDR2 YFSETQ. The CDR3 runs to 17 residues. CDR3 residues: CASSGILAGVIYNEQFF. For the CDR3, the DNA is TGCGCCAGCAGTGGGATCCTAGCGGGGGTAATCTACAATGAGCAGTTCTTC.

A few counts support this clonotype. V is TRBV5-1 and J is TRBJ2-7; D gene unclear. Looked up from germline, CDR1 is SGHRS and CDR2 is YFSETQ. The V end lost 0 bases, the J end lost 1 base, and 5 bases lay between the germline ends. This CDR3 comprises 13 residues. CDR3 sequence (DNA): TGCGCCAGCAGCTTGGTTAGTTCCTACGAGCAGTACTTC. The encoded protein is CASSLVSSYEQYF.

This clonotype was found a few times. The chain has TRBV7-2 and TRBJ2-2; D gene ambiguous. Trimming took off 10 bases at V and 6 bases at J, with 12 bases between the two ends. The CDR3 spans 12 residues. CDR1 and CDR2 (germline): SGHTA, FQGNSA. The CDR3 is CATTSVAGELFF. CDR3 bases: TGTGCCACCACCTCGGTAGCCGGGGAGCTGTTTTTT.

In this sample, this clonotype turned up a few times. This sequence joins TRBV5-1 and TRBJ2-6; the match to TRBD2 covers 7 bases. The CDR3 runs 18 residues. In germline, CDR1 is SGHRS, CDR2 YFSETQ. With V trimmed by 4 bases and J by 2 bases, 12 bases remained unmatched. CDR3 DNA sequence: TGCGCCAGCAGCCCCTTATACCGACTAGCAGCTGGGGCCAACGTCCTGACTTTC. Amino acid sequence: CASSPLYRLAAGANVLTF. The variable domain in full, with the rest retrieved from reference TRBV5-1 and TRBJ2-6, is KAGVTQTPRYLIKTRGQQVTLSCSPISGHRSVSWYQQTPGQGLQFLFEYFSETQRNKGNFPGRFSGRQFSNSRSEMNVSTLELGDSALYLCASSPLYRLAAGANVLTFGAGSRLTVL.

The chain recombines TRBV9 with TRBJ2-7; D may correspond to TRBD1 or TRBD2 (5 bases each). V lost 3 bases and J 0 bases, leaving 16 bases between the germline ends. CDR3 size: 16 residues. Germline assignment: CDR1 SGDLS and CDR2 YYNGEE. The CDR3 reads CASSAPGRLSSYEQYV. In DNA, the CDR3 is TGTGCCAGCAGCGCACCGGGACGGTTAAGCTCCTACGAGCAGTACGTC.

This clonotype was seen only a few times. The chain recombines TRBV7-2 with TRBJ1-1, with D hard to call. Germline-derived CDR1 and CDR2 are SGHTA and FQGNSA. The CDR3 has 15 amino acids. The ends were cut back, 5 bases at V and 5 bases at J, with 18 bases in the middle. The chain's CDR3 is CASSPTVGFKTEAFF. CDR3 coding DNA: TGTGCCAGCAGCCCGACGGTTGGGTTCAAGACTGAAGCTTTCTTT.

This chain joins TRBV12-3 or TRBV12-4 and TRBJ2-5, with unresolved D. Trimming took off 8 bases at V and 0 bases at J, with 4 bases between the two ends. CDR3 length equals 11 residues. CDR3 amino acids: CASGDQETQYF. In DNA, the CDR3 is TGTGCCAGCGGGGACCAAGAGACCCAGTACTTC.

This clonotype occurred a few times. V usage is TRBV6-1 and J usage is TRBJ2-1; 8 bases are shared with TRBD1. The length of the CDR3 is 14 residues. In germline, CDR1 is MNHNS, CDR2 SASEGT. Trimming cost V 4 bases and J 7 bases; bases outside gene matches: 6. The CDR3 DNA is TGTGCCAGCAGTGCCGGACAGGGTACGAATGAGCAGTTCTTC. Translation: CASSAGQGTNEQFF.

The J gene is TRBJ2-5, the V gene TRBV5-1; D might be TRBD1 or TRBD2, each matching 5 bases. V lost 7 bases to trimming and J lost 2 bases, with 15 bases between them. This CDR3 region has 14 residues. Per germline, CDR1 SGHRS and CDR2 YFSETQ. CDR3 loop: CASRRGTQQETQYF. CDR3 DNA: TGCGCCAGCCGGCGAGGGACGCAACAAGAGACCCAGTACTTC.

This clonotype was seen a handful of times. The chain employs TRBV9 and TRBJ1-6, with a possible D match to TRBD1 (6 bases). V lost 1 base and J lost 11, with 16 bases in between. Germline lookup yields CDR1 SGDLS and CDR2 YYNGEE. The CDR3 is made up of 15 amino acids. The CDR3 region is CASSVTRGGVAPLHF. CDR3 bases: TGTGCCAGCAGCGTAACCAGGGGCGGGGTGGCACCCCTCCACTTT.

The chain uses TRBV5-1 and TRBJ2-3; D is perhaps TRBD1 (6 bases). Looked up from germline, CDR1 is SGHRS and CDR2 is YFSETQ. V lost 1 base, J lost 0 bases, and 9 bases lay in between. The CDR3 length is 15 residues. The CDR3 sequence is CASSLYRVSTDTQYF. The CDR3 bases are TGCGCCAGCAGCTTGTACAGGGTTAGCACAGATACGCAGTATTTT.

In this sample, this clonotype turned up a few times. The J gene is TRBJ2-1, the V gene TRBV27; the D gene is possibly TRBD2 (5 bases). Germline V CDR1 and CDR2: MNHEY, SMNVEV (reference sequence). V lost 2 bases and J lost 6, with 17 bases in between. This CDR3 is built from 16 residues. This CDR3 reads CASSLGVSVTSNEQFF. In nucleotides, the CDR3 is TGTGCCAGCAGTTTAGGGGTTAGCGTAACTTCCAATGAGCAGTTCTTC.

The rearrangement links TRBV4-1 to TRBJ2-7; D is tentatively TRBD1 or TRBD2 (5 bases each). The CDR3 loop spans 14 amino acids. Germline assignment: CDR1 MGHRA and CDR2 YSYEKL. Trimming stripped 2 bases from V and 6 bases from J, with 14 bases between. CDR3 in amino acids: CASSQSIRETEQYF. In nucleotides, the CDR3 is TGCGCCAGCAGCCAATCGATCAGGGAGACCGAGCAGTACTTC.

The chain employs TRBV5-1 and TRBJ2-1, with D possibly TRBD1 on 5 matching bases. Germline V gene lookup returns CDR1 SGHRS and CDR2 YFSETQ. V was clipped by 4 bases and J by 6 bases, with 11 bases between them. The CDR3 is 13 residues long. CDR3: CASSPDTINEQFF. CDR3 nucleotides: TGCGCCAGCAGCCCGGACACAATCAATGAGCAGTTCTTC.

J is TRBJ1-3 and V is TRBV15, with a weak D call TRBD1 (6 bases). There are 16 residues in the CDR3. Trimming shortened V by 5 bases and J by 0 bases, and 14 bases separated the two germline ends. The germline V gene has CDR1 LNHNV and CDR2 YYDKDF (reference sequence). CDR3 residues: CATSPQRGPSGNTIYF. The DNA for the CDR3 is TGTGCCACCAGCCCACAACGGGGGCCCTCTGGAAACACCATATATTTT. The full variable domain, in which reference TRBV15 and TRBJ1-3 provide the parts outside the CDR3, is DAMVIQNPRYQVTQFGKPVTLSCSQTLNHNVMYWYQQKSSQAPKLLFHYYDKDFNNEADTPDNFQSRRPNTSFCFLDIRSPGLGDTAMYLCATSPQRGPSGNTIYFGEGSWLTVV.

This clonotype was observed a handful of times. The V and J genes are TRBV4-3 and TRBJ1-4; D gene uncertain. Germline V gene lookup returns CDR1 LGHNA and CDR2 YSLEER. Trimming stripped 4 bases from V and 1 base from J, with 13 bases between. This CDR3 is built from 16 residues. The CDR3 loop reads CASSLKYRGTNEKLFF. DNA of the CDR3: TGCGCCAGCAGCCTCAAGTACCGGGGAACTAATGAAAAACTGTTTTTT.

This clonotype has just a few counts. J is TRBJ2-7 and V is TRBV6-2 or TRBV6-3, with a weak D call TRBD1 (6 bases). The CDR3 runs to 13 residues. Per the germline V gene, CDR1 is MNHEY and CDR2 is SVGEGT. The V end lost 7 bases, the J end lost 2 bases, and 12 bases lay between the germline ends. The CDR3 sequence: CASTFGTPYEQYV. The DNA for the CDR3 is TGTGCCAGCACCTTCGGGACACCCTACGAGCAGTACGTC.

J is TRBJ2-3 and V is TRBV7-3; 8 bases match TRBD2. There are 14 residues in the CDR3. Trimming took 5 bases from V and 4 from J; bases not matched to a gene: 5. Germline V CDR1 and CDR2: SGHTA, FQGTGA. The CDR3 DNA reads as TGTGCCAGCAGCCCGGGGGGGGCCCCAGATACGCAGTATTTT. Amino acids: CASSPGGAPDTQYF. Variable domain in full (rest from reference TRBV7-3 and TRBJ2-3): GAGVSQTPSNKVTEKGKYVELRCDPISGHTALYWYRQSLGQGPEFLIYFQGTGAADDSGLPNDRFFAVRPEGSVSTLKIQRTERGDSAVYLCASSPGGAPDTQYFGPGTRLTVL.

The gene calls are TRBV12-3 or TRBV12-4 and TRBJ1-2; D possibly corresponds to TRBD1 (6 bases). The CDR3 has 13 amino acids. The V and J ends lost 4 bases and 8 bases respectively, with 14 bases between them. CDR3 loop: CASSYSGAHGYTF. CDR3 DNA sequence: TGTGCCAGCAGTTATTCGGGGGCGCACGGCTACACCTTC.

This clonotype occurred a few times. This chain connects TRBV11-2 to TRBJ2-7; TRBD1 matches at 7 bases. After removal of 2 bases from V and 2 bases from J, the junction contained 12 bases not matched to a gene. CDR1 and CDR2 (germline): SGHAT, FQNNGV. This CDR3 contains 17 residues. The CDR3, as DNA: TGTGCCAGCAGCTTATTGTCGGGTTTAAGGGGGCCCTACGAGCAGTACGTC. Translating gives CASSLLSGLRGPYEQYV.

This clonotype was picked up a small number of times. J is TRBJ1-3 and V is TRBV5-5; D is ambiguous. The V and J ends lost 0 bases and 0 bases respectively, with 7 bases between them. The CDR3 runs to 15 residues. Germline CDR1 reads SGHKS; CDR2 reads YYEKEE (reference sequence). The CDR3 here is CASSLDVGSGNTIYF. The DNA of the CDR3 is TGTGCCAGCAGCTTGGACGTAGGCTCTGGAAACACCATATATTTT.

This CDR3 is CASSLWSGIGELFF. The CDR3, as DNA: TGTGCCAGCAGCTTATGGTCAGGGATCGGGGAGCTGTTTTTT. The chain recombines TRBV13 with TRBJ2-2; a possible D gene is TRBD1 (5 bases). V dropped 2 bases and J dropped 7 bases, with 11 bases sitting between them. CDR3 length equals 14 residues. Germline CDR1 reads PRHDT; CDR2 reads FYEKMQ (reference sequence). Variable domain in full (rest from reference TRBV13 and TRBJ2-2): AAGVIQSPRHLIKEKRETATLKCYPIPRHDTVYWYQQGPGQDPQFLISFYEKMQSDKGSIPDRFSAQQFSDYHSELNMSSLELGDSALYFCASSLWSGIGELFFGEGSRLTVL.

V and J are TRBV7-6 and TRBJ2-3; TRBD2 is a possible D gene (6 bases). V lost 2 bases to trimming and J lost 4 bases, with 13 bases between them. Looked up from germline, CDR1 is SGHVS and CDR2 is FNYEAQ. This CDR3 has 15 amino acids. The CDR3 DNA sequence: TGTGCCAGCAGCTTAATGGGGGGAAGTGCAGATACGCAGTATTTT. Its protein product is CASSLMGGSADTQYF.

This rearrangement joins TRBV27 to TRBJ2-5, with D uncertain. Trimming cost V 3 bases and J 7 bases, with 15 bases left between them. The germline CDR1 and CDR2 sequences are MNHEY and SMNVEV (reference sequence). This CDR3 has 14 residues. Here the CDR3 reads CASSLGASGRTQYF. The CDR3 DNA reads as TGTGCCAGCAGTTTGGGCGCCAGTGGCAGGACCCAGTACTTC.

The gene calls are TRBV6-1 and TRBJ2-1; TRBD1 or TRBD2 may be the D gene (5 bases each). Germline assignment: CDR1 MNHNS and CDR2 SASEGT. V was shortened by 5 bases and J by 5 bases, with 13 bases between the two germline ends. This CDR3 is 14 amino acids long. The CDR3 here is CASSRDGGNNEQFF. The DNA for the CDR3 is TGTGCCAGCAGTAGGGACGGTGGGAACAATGAGCAGTTCTTC.